The clone carrying this T cell receptor (beta chain) was counted ten times or more. The source of the sample is a study of T cells in Graves' hyperthyroidism and ophthalmopathy. Researchers amplified the TCR beta CDR3 regions from RNA transcripts. HTBI primers were employed in a first-round RT-PCR of the TCR CDR3. TCRdb ran MiXCR on the multiplex PCR reads and lists one entry per CDR3 protein. The table shows approximately 210,000 distinct CDR3 sequences, with roughly 18% occurring only once. In germline, CDR1 is SGHRS, CDR2 YFSETQ. CDR3 length equals 15 residues. The ends were cut back, 5 bases at V and 0 bases at J, with 13 bases in the middle.

This TCR came from a man aged 50-60 years with Graves' hyperthyroidism. The gene calls are TRBV5-1 and TRBJ2-3; tentative D call: TRBD1 (5 bases). The sequenced material came from blood. The CDR3 coding sequence is TGCGCCAGCAGATGGGGCGCTTCTAGCACAGATACGCAGTATTTT. This translates into CASRWGASSTDTQYF. Combining the CDR3 with reference TRBV5-1 and TRBJ2-3 gives the whole variable domain KAGVTQTPRYLIKTRGQQVTLSCSPISGHRSVSWYQQTPGQGLQFLFEYFSETQRNKGNFPGRFSGRQFSNSRSEMNVSTLELGDSALYLCASRWGASSTDTQYFGPGTRLTVL.